This T cell receptor (beta chain) was identified in a study of OX40 agonist ivuxolimab in advanced cancers. At the level of the study: Patients in dose escalation had liver, melanoma, kidney or head and neck cancers.

Data came from immunoSEQ multiplex PCR; TCRdb stores just in-frame clones and leaves some out. Of about 100,000 clones in the sample, around nine tenths were seen once. With respect to this clone: Its antigen is not known.

Germline trimming cut 1 base from V and 6 bases from J; bases unmatched to any gene: 5. The CDR3 sequence is 15 residues long. The germline V gene encodes CDR1 MGHRA and CDR2 YSYEKL. Study-wide results and caveats: In CD8+ T cells, expanded clones were on average more numerous than in CD4+. Expansion of clones was among the lowest in partial responders at 0.1-3.0 mg/kg.

Drawing of blood for sampling happened at baseline, at cycle 4 day 1, and at cycle 7 day 1. The chain is built from TRBV4-1 and TRBJ2-3; 9 nucleotides align to TRBD1. This TCR came from an adult with an advanced solid tumor such as melanoma, head and neck, liver or kidney cancer. The material sequenced was CD4+ or CD8+ T cells sorted from blood, taken in a trial of the OX40 agonist ivuxolimab. CDR3 loop: CASSQVTGGPDTQYF. CDR3 in DNA: TGCGCCAGCAGCCAAGTCACAGGGGGCCCGGATACGCAGTATTTT.